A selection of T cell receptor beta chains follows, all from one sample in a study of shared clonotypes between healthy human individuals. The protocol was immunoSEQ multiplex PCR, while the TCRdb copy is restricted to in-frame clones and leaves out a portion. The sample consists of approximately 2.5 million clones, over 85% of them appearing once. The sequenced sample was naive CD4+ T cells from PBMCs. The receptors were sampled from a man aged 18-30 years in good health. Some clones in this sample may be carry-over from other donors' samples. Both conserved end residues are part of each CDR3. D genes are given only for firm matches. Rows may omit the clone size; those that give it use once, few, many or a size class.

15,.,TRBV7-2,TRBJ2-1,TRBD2,TGTGCCAGCAGCTTAGTAACTAGCGGATACAATGAGCAGTTCTTC,CASSLVTSGYNEQFF
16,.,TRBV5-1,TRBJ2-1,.,TGCGCCAGCAGCCGTAACAGGGAGGTGTTGTCCAATGAGCAGTTCTTC,CASSRNREVLSNEQFF
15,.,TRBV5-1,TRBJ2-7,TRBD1,TGCGCCAGCAGCGACCGGACAGGAGCTGCCTACGAGCAGTACTTC,CASSDRTGAAYEQYF
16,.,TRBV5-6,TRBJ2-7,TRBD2,TGTGCCAGCAGCTTGGGACTAGCGGGGAGCATCCACGAGCAGTACTTC,CASSLGLAGSIHEQYF
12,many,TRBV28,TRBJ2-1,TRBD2,TGTGCCAGCAGTTCCACGATGACTAGCGGGGTCTTC,CASSSTMTSGVF
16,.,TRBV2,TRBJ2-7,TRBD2,TGTGCCAGCAGGCCTAGCGGGGGGGTATACTCCTACGAGCAGTACTTC,CASRPSGGVYSYEQYF
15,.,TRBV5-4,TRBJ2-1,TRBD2,TGTGCCAGCAGCTCCCTAGCGGGAGTCCCCGCTGAGCAGTTCTTC,CASSSLAGVPAEQFF
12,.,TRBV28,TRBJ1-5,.,TGTGCCAGCAGTTTATGGAATCAGCCCCAGCATTTT,CASSLWNQPQHF
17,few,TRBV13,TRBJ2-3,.,TGTGCCAGCAGCGCCTCGCCTCCCGCTGTTTCTACTCATACGCAGTATTTT,CASSASPPAVSTHTQYF
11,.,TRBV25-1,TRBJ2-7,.,TGTGCCAGCAGTATTGATCGCGAGCAGTACTTC,CASSIDREQYF
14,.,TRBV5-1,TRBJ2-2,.,TGCGCCAGCAGCTGGGACTTTTCCACCGGGGAGCTGTTTTTT,CASSWDFSTGELFF
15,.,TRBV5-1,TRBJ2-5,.,TGCGCCAGCGCTAACCCAGGGGGGTACCAAGAGACCCAGTACTTC,CASANPGGYQETQYF
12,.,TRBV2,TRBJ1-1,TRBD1,TGTGCCAGCAGTGAACGACAGGGTCGAGCTTTCTTT,CASSERQGRAFF
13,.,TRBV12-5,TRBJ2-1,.,TGTGCTAGTGGAGCAGCCAACTACAATGAGCAGTTCTTC,CASGAANYNEQFF
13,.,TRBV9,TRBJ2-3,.,TGTGCCAGCAGCGTAGTGGGGTCGGATACGCAGTATTTT,CASSVVGSDTQYF
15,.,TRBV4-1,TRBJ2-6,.,TGCGCCAGCAGCTTGGGACAACCTGGGGCCAACGTCCTGACTTTC,CASSLGQPGANVLTF
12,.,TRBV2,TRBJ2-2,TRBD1,TGTGCTGGACAGGGTCTTGGCGGGGAGCTGTTTTTT,CAGQGLGGELFF
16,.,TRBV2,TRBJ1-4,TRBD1,TGTGCCAGCAGTGAACAGGGGGCTGCAACTAATGAAAAACTGTTTTTT,CASSEQGAATNEKLFF
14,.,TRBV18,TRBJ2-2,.,TGTGCCAGCTCACCAGGACAGTACACCGGGGAGCTGTTTTTT,CASSPGQYTGELFF
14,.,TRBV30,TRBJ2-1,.,TGTGCCTGGAGTGTACTGGTGGCGGCCAATGAGCAGTTCTTC,CAWSVLVAANEQFF
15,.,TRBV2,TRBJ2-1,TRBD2,TGTGCCAGCAGGCCCACTAGCGGGAGGGGCAATGAGCAGTTCTTC,CASRPTSGRGNEQFF
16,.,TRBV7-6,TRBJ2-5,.,TGTGCCAGCAGCTTATATATTTCGGGCAGTCAAGAGACCCAGTACTTC,CASSLYISGSQETQYF
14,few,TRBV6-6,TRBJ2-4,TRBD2,TGTGCCAGCAGCCACGGGGAACTAGCGGGAGTGCTGTACTTC,CASSHGELAGVLYF
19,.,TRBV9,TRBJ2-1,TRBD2,TGTGCCAGCAGCGTGAATCCGGGACAGGGACTAGCGGGAGGCAATGAGCAGTTCTTC,CASSVNPGQGLAGGNEQFF
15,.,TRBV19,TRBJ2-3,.,TGTGCCAGTAGTATTAGGTCAGCCACCGGGGATACGCAGTATTTT,CASSIRSATGDTQYF
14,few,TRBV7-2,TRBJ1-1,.,TGTGCCAGCAGCCCGGGGACGGCTAACACTGAAGCTTTCTTT,CASSPGTANTEAFF
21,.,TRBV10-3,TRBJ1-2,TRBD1,TGTGCCATCAGTGAGACGACATTTGCGAAAAGGGAACAGGGCAGGGGGTATGGCTACACCTTC,CAISETTFAKREQGRGYGYTF
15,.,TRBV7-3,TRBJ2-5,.,TGTGCCAGCAGCGCTACCCCGGGACCACAAGAGACCCAGTACTTC,CASSATPGPQETQYF
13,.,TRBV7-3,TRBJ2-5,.,TGTGCCAGCAGCTTAACCACCCAGGAGACCCAGTACTTC,CASSLTTQETQYF
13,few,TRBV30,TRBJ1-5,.,TGTGCCTGGAGTGAAGGGACTCCCCAGCCCCAGCATTTT,CAWSEGTPQPQHF
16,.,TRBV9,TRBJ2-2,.,TGTGCCAGCAGCGCCTCAATAAGCGTGAACACCGGGGAGCTGTTTTTT,CASSASISVNTGELFF
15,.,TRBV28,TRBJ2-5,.,TGTGCCAGCACCGCTGGGGGGCTAGCGGAAGAGACCCAGTACTTC,CASTAGGLAEETQYF
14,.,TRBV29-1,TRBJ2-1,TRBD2,TGCAGCGCCGGAGGACTAGCGGGATTCTATGAGCAGTTCTTC,CSAGGLAGFYEQFF
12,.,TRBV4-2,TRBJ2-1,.,TGTGCCAGCAGCCAAGTTGGTCTTGAGCAGTTCTTC,CASSQVGLEQFF
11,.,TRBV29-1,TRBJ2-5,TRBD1,TGCAGCGTGGACAGGTGGGAGACCCAGTACTTC,CSVDRWETQYF
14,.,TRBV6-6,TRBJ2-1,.,TGTGCCAGCAGTTCGCCGGCCGGTTACAATGAGCAGTTCTTC,CASSSPAGYNEQFF
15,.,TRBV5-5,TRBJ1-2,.,TGTGCCAGCAGCTTGGGGGTGCAGGGGCTCTATGGCTACACCTTC,CASSLGVQGLYGYTF
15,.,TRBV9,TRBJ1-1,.,TGTGCCAGCAGCGTAGATGGGCTATCGAACACTGAAGCTTTCTTT,CASSVDGLSNTEAFF
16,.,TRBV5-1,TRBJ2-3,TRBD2,TGCGCCAGCAGCTGGGGACTAGCGCGTTTTACAGATACGCAGTATTTT,CASSWGLARFTDTQYF
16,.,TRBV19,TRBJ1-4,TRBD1,TGTGCCAGTAGTCGACCCCAGGGGGCGGGACGTGAAAAACTGTTTTTT,CASSRPQGAGREKLFF